This T cell receptor (beta chain) was captured by sequencing in a study of shared clonotypes between healthy human individuals. Germline V lookup: CDR1 SGHRS, CDR2 YFSETQ. The CDR3 spans 17 residues. V lost 4 bases to trimming and J lost 4 bases; unmatched junction nucleotides: 14. CD45RO negativity and positive selection for CCR7 defined naive CD8 cells, a population that excluded terminally differentiated effector memory CD45RA+ cells. The assay was immunoSEQ multiplex PCR, and TCRdb's table has in-frame clones only and misses some. The top ten hold 0.95% to 1.5% of the sample, which has 1.5 million to 2.5 million clones, approximately 94% seen once.

Specimen: naive CD8+ T cells sorted from blood. V and J are TRBV5-1 and TRBJ2-7; TRBD1 aligns across 10 bases. The sequence derives from a man between 18 and 29 years old in good health. CDR3 sequence reads: CASSSRPGTGASYEQYF. The CDR3 DNA is TGCGCCAGCAGCAGCAGACCCGGGACAGGGGCTTCATACGAGCAGTACTTC.